This TCR beta chain stems from a study of T cell changes during pregnancy in multiple sclerosis. Clones were sequenced by immunoSEQ multiplex PCR, and TCRdb holds only the in-frame ones, with some missing. Among 55,000 to 85,000 clones listed, 85% to 95% were seen once. The CDR3 runs to 12 residues. The germline V gene encodes CDR1 SGHKS and CDR2 YYEKEE (reference sequence). V was trimmed by 5 bases and J by 5 bases, leaving 10 bases between them. The TCR was taken from a female donor with multiple sclerosis, enrolled in a pregnancy study. The chain uses TRBV5-5 and TRBJ1-1, with D possibly matching TRBD1 (6 bases). The sample in question was peripheral blood, obtained in the third trimester of pregnancy. The CDR3 protein is CASSPGVTEAFF. Written as DNA, the CDR3 is TGTGCCAGCAGTCCAGGGGTGACTGAAGCTTTCTTT.